This T cell receptor beta chain derives from a study of T cells after yellow fever vaccination. The overall study: Each low-cell-number fraction was prepared by means of SMART-Seq v4 Ultra Low Input.

The CDR3 contains 15 residues. The germline V gene encodes CDR1 SGDLS and CDR2 YYNGEE. Trimming stripped 0 bases from V and 9 bases from J, with 13 bases between. This clonotype was seen a handful of times. Antigen specificity is unknown. General observations from the study: Abundant clonotypes from the bulk population could contaminate FACS-sorted repertoires. The booster saw the reappearance of most primary-vaccination clones (about 95% CD4, 88% CD8).

Researchers made TCR cDNA using 5'RACE template switching, and this step added a universal primer site and UMIs. Each CDR3 protein is one row after TCRdb ran MiXCR on the 5' RACE reads. The sample lists approximately 260,000 distinct CDR3 sequences, around 4.9% occurring once. Sequenced material: CD4+ T cells sorted from PBMCs, taken on the day of the yellow fever booster vaccination. This sequence originates from a man younger than 35 who received the YFV17D yellow fever vaccine. This sequence joins TRBV9 and TRBJ1-6; D remains unclear. Written as DNA, the CDR3 is TGTGCCAGCAGCGTAGATGGCTCAGGTGGTTCACCCCTCCACTTT. This codes for CASSVDGSGGSPLHF.